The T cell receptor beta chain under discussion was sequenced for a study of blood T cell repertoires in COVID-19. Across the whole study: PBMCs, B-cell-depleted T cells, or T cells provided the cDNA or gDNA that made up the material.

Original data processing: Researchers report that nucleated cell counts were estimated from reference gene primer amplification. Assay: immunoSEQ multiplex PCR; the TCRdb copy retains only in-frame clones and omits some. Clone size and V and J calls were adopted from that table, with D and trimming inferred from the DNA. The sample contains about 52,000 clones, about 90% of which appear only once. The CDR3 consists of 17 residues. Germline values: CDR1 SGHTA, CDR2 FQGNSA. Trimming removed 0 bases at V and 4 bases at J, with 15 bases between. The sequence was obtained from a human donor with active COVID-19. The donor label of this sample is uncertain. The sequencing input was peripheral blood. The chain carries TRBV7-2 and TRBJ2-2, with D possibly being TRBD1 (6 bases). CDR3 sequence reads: CASSLANPGQITGELFF. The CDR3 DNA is TGTGCCAGCAGCTTAGCAAATCCGGGACAAATCACCGGGGAGCTGTTTTTT.